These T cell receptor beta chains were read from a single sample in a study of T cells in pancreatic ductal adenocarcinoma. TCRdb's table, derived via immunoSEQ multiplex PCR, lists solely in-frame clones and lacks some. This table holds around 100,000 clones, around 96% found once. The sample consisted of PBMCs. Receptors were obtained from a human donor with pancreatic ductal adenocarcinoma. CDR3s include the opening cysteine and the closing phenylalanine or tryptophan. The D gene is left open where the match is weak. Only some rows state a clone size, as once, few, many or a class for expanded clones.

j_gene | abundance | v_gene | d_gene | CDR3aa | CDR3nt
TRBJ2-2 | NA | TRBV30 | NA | CAWTQTGELFF | TGTGCCTGGACACAAACCGGGGAGCTGTTTTTT
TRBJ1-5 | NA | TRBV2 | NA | CASSDSGYQPQHF | TGTGCCAGCAGTGACTCAGGGTATCAGCCCCAGCATTTT
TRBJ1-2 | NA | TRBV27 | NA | CASSGQSNYGYTF | TGTGCCAGCAGCGGACAGTCTAACTATGGCTACACCTTC
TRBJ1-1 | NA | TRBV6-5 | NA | CASSPRGGFTEAFF | TGTGCCAGCAGCCCTAGGGGGGGCTTCACTGAAGCTTTCTTT
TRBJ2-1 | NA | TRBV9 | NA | CASSVGAGDNEQFF | TGTGCCAGCAGCGTAGGGGCAGGGGACAATGAGCAGTTCTTC
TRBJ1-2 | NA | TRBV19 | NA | CASSDSENYGYTF | TGTGCCAGTAGTGACAGCGAGAACTATGGCTACACCTTC
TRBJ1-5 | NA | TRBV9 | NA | CASSVGGEARNQPQHF | TGTGCCAGCAGCGTAGGGGGGGAGGCTCGCAATCAGCCCCAGCATTTT
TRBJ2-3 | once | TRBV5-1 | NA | CASSLGGTDTQYF | TGCGCCAGCAGCTTAGGGGGCACAGATACGCAGTATTTT
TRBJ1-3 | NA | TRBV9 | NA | CASSADVSHGSGNTIYF | TGTGCCAGCAGCGCAGACGTCTCACACGGGTCTGGAAACACCATATATTTT
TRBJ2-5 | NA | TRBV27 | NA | CASSFRRGETQYF | TGTGCCAGCAGTTTTCGTAGAGGAGAGACCCAGTACTTC
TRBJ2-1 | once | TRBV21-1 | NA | CANIKPLVEQFF | TGTGCCAATATAAAGCCCCTAGTTGAGCAGTTCTTC
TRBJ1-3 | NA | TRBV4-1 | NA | CASSLIRTAGNTIYF | TGCGCCAGCAGCCTCATCCGGACAGCTGGAAACACCATATATTTT
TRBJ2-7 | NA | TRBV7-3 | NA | CASSLRPGWEQYF | TGTGCCAGCAGCTTACGGCCGGGATGGGAGCAGTACTTC
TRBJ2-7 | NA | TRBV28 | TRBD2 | CASSLTPGTIDEQYF | TGTGCCAGCAGTTTGACGCCCGGGACTATTGACGAGCAGTACTTC
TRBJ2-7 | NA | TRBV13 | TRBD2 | CASSFSGRPYEQYF | TGTGCCAGCAGCTTCAGCGGGAGACCCTACGAGCAGTACTTC
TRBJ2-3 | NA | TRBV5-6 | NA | CASSLRGITYTDTQYF | TGTGCCAGCAGCTTGAGGGGGATTACATACACAGATACGCAGTATTTT
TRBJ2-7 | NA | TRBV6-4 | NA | CASLSHLAPKQYF | TGTGCCAGCCTCTCCCACCTAGCTCCGAAGCAGTACTTC
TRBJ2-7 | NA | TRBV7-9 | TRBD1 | CASSPGQGVFRYEQYF | TGTGCCAGCAGCCCGGGACAGGGTGTTTTTCGCTACGAGCAGTACTTC
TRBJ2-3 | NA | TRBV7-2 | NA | CASSSTRAQYF | TGTGCCAGCAGCTCTACCCGGGCGCAGTATTTT
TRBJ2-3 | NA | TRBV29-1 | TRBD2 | CSARTSGRADTQYF | TGCAGCGCCCGGACTAGCGGGAGAGCAGATACGCAGTATTTT
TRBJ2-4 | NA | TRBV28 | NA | CASSGGSVPGIQYF | TGTGCCAGCAGTGGGGGGTCGGTTCCGGGCATTCAGTACTTC
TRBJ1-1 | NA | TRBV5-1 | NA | CASSLSGGMNTEAFF | TGCGCCAGCAGCTTGAGTGGCGGGATGAACACTGAAGCTTTCTTT
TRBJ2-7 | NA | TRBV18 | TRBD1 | CASSPTGVGEQYF | TGTGCCAGCTCGCCCACAGGGGTGGGGGAGCAGTACTTC
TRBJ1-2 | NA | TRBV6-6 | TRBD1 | CASRTGLYGYTF | TGTGCCAGCAGGACAGGGTTGTATGGCTACACCTTC
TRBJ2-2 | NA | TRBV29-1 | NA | CSVAGQFANTGELFF | TGCAGCGTTGCAGGACAGTTCGCGAACACCGGGGAGCTGTTTTTT
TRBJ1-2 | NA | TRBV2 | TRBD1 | CASKVWAGGFYGYTF | TGTGCCAGCAAAGTATGGGCAGGGGGCTTCTATGGCTACACCTTC
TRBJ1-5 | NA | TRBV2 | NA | CASSVSGTLSNQPQHF | TGTGCCAGCAGTGTTTCCGGGACTTTAAGCAATCAGCCCCAGCATTTT
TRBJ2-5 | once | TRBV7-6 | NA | CASSLEMVRVSPQYF | TGTGCCAGCAGCTTAGAGATGGTGAGGGTATCCCCCCAGTACTTC
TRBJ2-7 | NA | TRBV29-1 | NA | CSPSVRGSYEQYF | TGCAGCCCCTCGGTAAGGGGCTCCTACGAGCAGTACTTC
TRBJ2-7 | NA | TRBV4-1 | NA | CASSQDWTDGEQYF | TGCGCCAGCAGCCAAGATTGGACAGACGGGGAGCAGTACTTC
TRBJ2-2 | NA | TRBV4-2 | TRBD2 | CASSLLAGNTGELFF | TGTGCCAGCAGTCTACTAGCGGGTAACACCGGGGAGCTGTTTTTT
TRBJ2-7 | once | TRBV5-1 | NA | CASSSLPGDPGEQYF | TGCGCCAGCAGCTCCTTGCCCGGGGATCCAGGCGAGCAGTACTTC
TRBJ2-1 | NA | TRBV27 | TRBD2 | CASKVERGNNEQFF | TGTGCCAGCAAGGTGGAGCGGGGAAACAATGAGCAGTTCTTC
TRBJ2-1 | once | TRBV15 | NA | CATSRDPYNEQFF | TGTGCCACCAGCAGAGACCCGTACAATGAGCAGTTCTTC
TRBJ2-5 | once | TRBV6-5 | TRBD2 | CASTPARTRAETQYF | TGTGCCAGCACCCCGGCGAGGACTAGAGCCGAGACCCAGTACTTC
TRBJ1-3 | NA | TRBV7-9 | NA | CASSRQAGFGNTIYF | TGTGCCAGCAGCCGTCAGGCGGGGTTTGGAAACACCATATATTTT
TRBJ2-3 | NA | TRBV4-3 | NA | CASSQELSTDTQYF | TGCGCCAGCAGCCAAGAACTCAGCACAGATACGCAGTATTTT
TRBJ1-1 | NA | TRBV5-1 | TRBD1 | CASSERTGNTEAFF | TGCGCCAGCAGCGAACGGACAGGGAACACTGAAGCTTTCTTT
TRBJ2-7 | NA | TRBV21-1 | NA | CASTPQGLEDEQYF | TGTGCCAGCACACCACAGGGGCTCGAGGACGAGCAGTACTTC
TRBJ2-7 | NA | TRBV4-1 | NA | CASSQEDSSFYEQYF | TGCGCCAGCAGCCAAGAGGACAGCTCCTTCTACGAGCAGTACTTC
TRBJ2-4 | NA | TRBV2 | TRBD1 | CASRFDRVVDIQYF | TGTGCCAGCAGGTTCGACAGGGTAGTAGACATTCAGTACTTC
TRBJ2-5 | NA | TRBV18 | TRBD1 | CASSPGTGDQETQYF | TGTGCCAGCTCCCCCGGGACAGGGGACCAAGAGACCCAGTACTTC
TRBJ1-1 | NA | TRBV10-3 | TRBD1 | CAVGRGLTEAFF | TGTGCCGTCGGCAGGGGGCTAACTGAAGCTTTCTTT
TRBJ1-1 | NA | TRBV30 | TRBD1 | CAWSRTGDTEAFF | TGTGCCTGGAGTCGGACAGGGGACACTGAAGCTTTCTTT
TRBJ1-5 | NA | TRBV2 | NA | CASSVLRPSPVSNQPQHF | TGTGCCAGCAGTGTCCTGAGGCCCTCCCCGGTCAGCAATCAGCCCCAGCATTTT
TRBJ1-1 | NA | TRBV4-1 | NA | CASSMTRGIEAFF | TGCGCCAGCAGCATGACCAGGGGTATTGAAGCTTTCTTT
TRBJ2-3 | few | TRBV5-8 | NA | CASPSQPGTRLTDTQYF | TGTGCCAGCCCCTCCCAGCCCGGGACTCGTCTCACAGATACGCAGTATTTT
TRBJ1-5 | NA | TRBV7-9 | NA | CASSLQDNQPQHF | TGTGCCAGCAGCTTACAGGACAATCAGCCCCAGCATTTT
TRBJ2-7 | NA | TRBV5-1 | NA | CASSLRTDYEQYF | TGCGCCAGCAGCTTAAGGACAGACTACGAGCAGTACTTC
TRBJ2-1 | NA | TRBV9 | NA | CASSATGKVYNEQFF | TGTGCCAGCAGCGCTACAGGGAAGGTATACAATGAGCAGTTCTTC
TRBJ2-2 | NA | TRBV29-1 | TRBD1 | CSVVEGAGGELFF | TGCAGCGTTGTTGAGGGGGCGGGCGGGGAGCTGTTTTTT
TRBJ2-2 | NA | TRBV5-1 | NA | CASGGGGGGELFF | TGCGCCAGCGGAGGCGGGGGCGGCGGGGAGCTGTTTTTT
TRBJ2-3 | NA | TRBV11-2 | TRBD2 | CASGPGLAEADTQYF | TGTGCCAGCGGGCCGGGACTAGCGGAGGCAGATACGCAGTATTTT
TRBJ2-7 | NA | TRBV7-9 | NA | CASSITGPRGYEQYF | TGTGCCAGCAGCATTACAGGACCTAGGGGCTACGAGCAGTACTTC
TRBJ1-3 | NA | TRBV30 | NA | CAWTISRGPRPRGNTIYF | TGTGCCTGGACGATCTCCCGCGGCCCGCGGCCGCGGGGAAACACCATATATTTT
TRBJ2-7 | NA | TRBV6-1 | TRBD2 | CASSATGTSGRGEQYF | TGTGCCAGCAGTGCGACCGGGACTAGCGGGAGGGGAGAGCAGTACTTC
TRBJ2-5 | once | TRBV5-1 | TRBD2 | CASSPGTSEGQTQYF | TGCGCCAGCAGCCCTGGGACTAGCGAGGGACAGACCCAGTACTTC